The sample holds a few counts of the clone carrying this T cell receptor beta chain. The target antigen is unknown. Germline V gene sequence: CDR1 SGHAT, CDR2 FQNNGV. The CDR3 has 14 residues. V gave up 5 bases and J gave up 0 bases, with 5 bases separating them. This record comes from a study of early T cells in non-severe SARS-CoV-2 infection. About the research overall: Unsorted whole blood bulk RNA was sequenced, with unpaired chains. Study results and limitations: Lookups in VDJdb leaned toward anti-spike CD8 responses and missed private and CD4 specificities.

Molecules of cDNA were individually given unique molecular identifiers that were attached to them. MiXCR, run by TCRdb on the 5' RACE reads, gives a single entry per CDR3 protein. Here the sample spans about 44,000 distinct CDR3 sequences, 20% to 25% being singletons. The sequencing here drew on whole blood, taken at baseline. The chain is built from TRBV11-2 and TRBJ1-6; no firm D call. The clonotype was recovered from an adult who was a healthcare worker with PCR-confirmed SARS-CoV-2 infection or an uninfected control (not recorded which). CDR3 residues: CASSQNSYNSPLHF. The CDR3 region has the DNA TGTGCCAGCAGCCAAAACTCCTATAATTCACCCCTCCACTTT.